One and the same sample provided the 3 T cell receptor beta chains below, sequenced in a study of shared clonotypes between healthy human individuals. Sequenced by immunoSEQ multiplex PCR; TCRdb stores in-frame clones only, minus some. The table lists a few million clones, 80% to 95% of them singletons, with around 1.7% in the top ten. CD45RO-negative, CCR7-positively selected cells formed the naive CD8 fraction, excluding terminally differentiated effector memory CD45RA+ cells. Source material: naive CD8+ T cells from PBMCs. All receptors derive from a young man in good health. Some clones in this sample may be carry-over from other donors' samples.

The V call is TRBV7-6, the J call TRBJ2-3; TRBD2 matches at 11 bases. This CDR3 is 18 amino acids long. V shed 5 bases and J 3 bases; nucleotides not matched to a gene: 13. CDR1 SGHVS and CDR2 FNYEAQ come from the germline V gene. CDR3 nucleotide sequence: TGTGCCAGCAGCCCTGCGGTAGCGGGAGGGCCCGTGACAGATACGCAGTATTTT. Translation gives CASSPAVAGGPVTDTQYF.

This clone came up once. The V call is TRBV19, the J call TRBJ2-7, with D possibly being TRBD1 or TRBD2 (6 bases each). The CDR3 consists of 15 residues. In germline, CDR1 is LNHDA, CDR2 SQIVND (reference sequence). Trimming removed 9 bases at V and 3 bases at J, with 21 bases between. CDR3 sequence (DNA): TGTGCCAGCACCAGGGGACTTCTCCCAATCTACGAGCAGTACTTC. Amino acids: CASTRGLLPIYEQYF. Based on the CDR3 plus reference TRBV19 and TRBJ2-7, the full variable domain is DGGITQSPKYLFRKEGQNVTLSCEQNLNHDAMYWYRQDPGQGLRLIYYSQIVNDFQKGDIAEGYSVSREKKESFPLTVTSAQKNPTAFYLCASTRGLLPIYEQYFGPGTRLTVT.

V and J are TRBV7-9 and TRBJ2-1; perhaps TRBD2 as D (6 bases). Germline V gene lookup returns CDR1 SEHNR and CDR2 FQNEAQ (reference sequence). The CDR3 loop spans 14 amino acids. V lost 5 bases and J lost 7, with 15 bases in between. CDR3 protein: CASSNGGSRNEQFF. The CDR3 coding sequence is TGTGCCAGCAGCAACGGGGGTTCGCGTAATGAGCAGTTCTTC.